This T cell receptor beta chain was sequenced for a study of shared clonotypes between healthy human individuals. General study points: Relative to clonotypes present in all four donors, those not shared had lower generation probabilities. Large sequencing depth failed to make sorted-subset sequencing complete, rarefaction showed.

A word on this clone: What it binds is not known.

Trimming left V 1 base short and J 2 bases short, with 16 bases between. Germline V CDR1 and CDR2: SGDLS, YYNGEE. CDR3 length equals 17 residues. Only in-frame clones appear in the TCRdb table, and some are missing; sequencing was by immunoSEQ multiplex PCR. The sample contains about 660,000 clones, approximately 74% of which appear only once. The receptor comes from a woman in her twenties or thirties in good health. This chain links TRBV9 with TRBJ1-3; D might be TRBD1 (6 bases). The sample comprised memory CD4+ T cells sorted from blood. Subset: CD45RA-negative fraction. CDR3 in DNA: TGTGCCAGCAGCGTACTAGGTGATAGGGGGGCTGGAAACACCATATATTTT. This codes for CASSVLGDRGAGNTIYF.